This is a list of T cell receptor beta chains from one sample in a study of blood T cell repertoires in COVID-19. Produced via immunoSEQ multiplex PCR; TCRdb's table is partial and in-frame only. The sample consists of some 200,000 clones, 85% to 90% of them appearing once. The sequencing input was peripheral blood. The receptors derive from a woman in her seventies with COVID-19, enrolled during active disease. Both conserved end residues are part of each CDR3. D genes are given only for firm matches. Only part of the rows carry a size: once, few, many, or a class if the clone is expanded.

cdr3_length clone_size j_call d_call v_call cdr3_nt cdr3_aa
15 few TRBJ2-5 - TRBV7-2 TGTGCCAGCAGCCTCTCCGGGACACCACAAGAGACCCAGTACTTC CASSLSGTPQETQYF
12 - TRBJ2-7 - TRBV11-2 TGTGCCAGCAGCTCGACAGGCTACGAGCAGTACTTC CASSSTGYEQYF
14 - TRBJ2-2 - TRBV9 TGTGCCAGCAGCGAGCCTAGCAACACCGGGGAGCTGTTTTTT CASSEPSNTGELFF
14 few TRBJ2-2 - TRBV2 TGTGCCAGCATAAAGGGGACAAACACCGGGGAGCTGTTTTTT CASIKGTNTGELFF
14 - TRBJ1-4 - TRBV4-2 TGTGCCAGCAGCGATTCAGGGGATAATGAAAAACTGTTTTTT CASSDSGDNEKLFF
13 - TRBJ1-2 - TRBV10-3 TGTGCCATCAGTGAGAGACGGGGACAAGGCTACACCTTC CAISERRGQGYTF
13 - TRBJ1-4 - TRBV5-1 TGCGCCAGCAGGACAAGCACTAATGAAAAACTGTTTTTT CASRTSTNEKLFF
14 - TRBJ1-1 TRBD1 TRBV6-5 TGTGCCAGCACTGCGGGACAGAGAAGAGTTGAAGCTTTCTTT CASTAGQRRVEAFF
15 - TRBJ2-3 - TRBV4-3 TGCGCCAGCAGCCTTGGGGTGGGAGCAAGGGATACGCAGTATTTT CASSLGVGARDTQYF
14 - TRBJ1-1 - TRBV19 TGTGCCAGTAGTAACCAGGGGTTGGGCACTGAAGCTTTCTTT CASSNQGLGTEAFF
14 - TRBJ1-1 TRBD1 TRBV27 TGTGCCAGCATTTTAGGACAGGGGAACACTGAAGCTTTCTTT CASILGQGNTEAFF
15 - TRBJ1-5 - TRBV15 TGTGCCACCAGCATTGGAGGGGTTAGCAATCAGCCCCAGCATTTT CATSIGGVSNQPQHF
18 - TRBJ2-3 TRBD2 TRBV11-3 TGTGCCAGCAGCTCACGAGGGAGCGGGAGGGCCGGGGGAGATACGCAGTATTTT CASSSRGSGRAGGDTQYF
12 few TRBJ1-3 - TRBV7-9 TGTGCCAGCAGCCCTGTCGGAAACACCATATATTTT CASSPVGNTIYF
12 - TRBJ1-1 - TRBV6-5 TGTGCCAGCAGCCTTCGGGGAACTGAAGCTTTCTTT CASSLRGTEAFF
17 - TRBJ2-7 TRBD1 TRBV19 TGTGCCAGTAGCCCACTCCGACAGGGAAATGAGCCCTACGAGCAGTACTTC CASSPLRQGNEPYEQYF
15 once TRBJ2-1 - TRBV21-1 TGTGCCAGCAGCAACCCGGGACTAGCGGAGCAAGAGCAGTTCTTC CASSNPGLAEQEQFF
18 - TRBJ2-2 - TRBV6-2/TRBV6-3 TGTGCCAGCAGTTATCAAACGGGAGTCGGGCGGGACACCGGGGAGCTGTTTTTT CASSYQTGVGRDTGELFF
12 - TRBJ2-3 TRBD2 TRBV6-5 TGTGCCAGCACCAATAGCGGGGATCGGGAGTATTTT CASTNSGDREYF
12 - TRBJ1-4 TRBD1 TRBV29-1 TGCAGCGTTGGGGCAGGGGGGGAAAAACTGTTTTTT CSVGAGGEKLFF
16 - TRBJ2-1 TRBD2 TRBV9 TGTGCCAGCAGCGTAGTTAGCGGGGCATCCTACAATGAGCAGTTCTTC CASSVVSGASYNEQFF
14 - TRBJ1-4 - TRBV2 TGTGCCAGCAGATTCGCCACAGAAAATGAAAAACTGTTTTTT CASRFATENEKLFF
14 once TRBJ1-5 - TRBV7-2 TGTGCCAGCAGCTGGGGGCCAGGCAATCAGCCCCAGCATTTT CASSWGPGNQPQHF
18 - TRBJ1-4 - TRBV4-2 TGTGCCAGCAGCACACACAGGGCATCGTCCTCAACTAATGAAAAACTGTTTTTT CASSTHRASSSTNEKLFF
16 - TRBJ2-3 TRBD1 TRBV4-2 TGTGCCAGCAGCCAAGTTAAGGGGGCCGGGGCGGATACGCAGTATTTT CASSQVKGAGADTQYF
14 - TRBJ1-1 - TRBV7-3 TGTGCCAGCAGGCCCCAGGGTGGGAACACTGAAGCTTTCTTT CASRPQGGNTEAFF
16 once TRBJ1-5 TRBD1 TRBV6-6 TGTGCCAGCAGAACCTCCGGGACAGGGTACAATCAGCCCCAGCATTTT CASRTSGTGYNQPQHF
14 - TRBJ2-1 TRBD2 TRBV2 TGTGCCAGCAGTTCGACTAGCGGGGCTCTAGAGCAGTTCTTC CASSSTSGALEQFF
15 few TRBJ2-5 - TRBV19 TGTGCCAGTAGTATAGGATTGGAGGAGCCGGAGACCCAGTACTTC CASSIGLEEPETQYF
16 few TRBJ2-1 TRBD2 TRBV11-2 TGTGCCAGCAGCCCCAGCGGGAGGGCCGGATACAATGAGCAGTTCTTC CASSPSGRAGYNEQFF
14 - TRBJ2-1 TRBD2 TRBV11-2 TGTGCCAGCAGCTTAAAATATTCGGGGGGTGAGCAGTTCTTC CASSLKYSGGEQFF
15 - TRBJ2-7 TRBD1 TRBV7-9 TGTGCCAGCGCAAAACACCAGGGGGAATCCTACGAGCAGTACTTC CASAKHQGESYEQYF